This T cell receptor beta chain originates from a study of shared clonotypes between healthy human individuals. Study details: Each donor's CD8 memory used one plate, CD8 naive two, each CD4 subset three. Study conclusions and caveats: Naive subsets usually exceeded memory subsets in estimated richness. Rarefaction indicated that sorted-subset sequencing remained incomplete although depth was large.

Only in-frame clones appear in the TCRdb table, and some are missing; sequencing was by immunoSEQ multiplex PCR. The repertoire holds around 700,000 clones, with around four fifths as singletons. Between the trimmed V and J ends, which lost 2 bases and 2 bases, there was a span of 9 bases. The CDR3 runs 14 residues. The germline V gene encodes CDR1 SNHLY and CDR2 FYNNEI. As for this clone: Its antigen remains unidentified. Other nucleotide sequences from this sample produce the same CDR3.

J is TRBJ1-2 and V is TRBV2, with D tentatively TRBD1 (5 bases). The sequence derives from a woman under 40 in good health. What was sequenced was memory CD4+ T cells sorted from blood. Subset here: CD45RA-negative fraction. The CDR3 sequence: CASSERGANYGYTF. As DNA, the CDR3 is TGTGCCAGCAGTGAAAGGGGCGCGAACTATGGCTACACCTTC.